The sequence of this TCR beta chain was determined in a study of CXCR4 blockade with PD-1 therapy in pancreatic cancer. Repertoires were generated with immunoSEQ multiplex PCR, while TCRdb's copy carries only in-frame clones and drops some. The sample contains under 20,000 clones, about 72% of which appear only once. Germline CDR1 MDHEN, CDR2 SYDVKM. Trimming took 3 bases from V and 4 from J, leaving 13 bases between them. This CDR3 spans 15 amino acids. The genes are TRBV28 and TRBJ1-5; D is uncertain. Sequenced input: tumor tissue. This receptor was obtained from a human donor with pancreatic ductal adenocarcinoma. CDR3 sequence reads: CASSLAGRKNQPQHF. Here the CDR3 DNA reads TGTGCCAGCAGTTTGGCGGGGAGGAAGAATCAGCCCCAGCATTTT.